This T cell receptor (beta chain) came from a study of CD8+CD57+ T cells in acquired aplastic anemia. At the level of the study: An average of roughly 3 ug of DNA was obtained from sorted CD4+ and CD8+ cells. Points from the study as a whole: Overlap between patients and controls comprised twenty-nine CD8+ CDR3 sequences.

Comments on this clonotype: Its cognate antigen is unknown.

The CDR3 loop spans 13 amino acids. With V trimmed by 1 base and J by 8 bases, 4 bases remained unmatched. Germline V gene lookup returns CDR1 MNHNS and CDR2 SASEGT. Genomic DNA provided the template from which TCR beta VDJ and CDR3 profiles were obtained. TCRdb passed the reads through MiXCR, listing each CDR3 protein once. This table has around 170,000 distinct CDR3 sequences, about 64% appearing once. Sequenced sample: sorted CD4+, CD8+, or CD8+CD57+ T cells (not recorded which) from PBMCs. This clonotype was obtained from a human donor in good health. The genes are TRBV6-1 and TRBJ2-5, with 7 bases matching TRBD1. CDR3 sequence reads: CASSEGDRRTQYF. In nucleotides, the CDR3 is TGTGCCAGCAGTGAAGGGGACAGAAGAACCCAGTACTTC.